The source of this TCR beta chain is a study of Graves' ophthalmopathy and Graves' hyperthyroidism. RNA transcripts yielded amplified TCR beta CDR3 regions. First-round RT-PCR used HTBI primers; second-round multiplex PCR followed. TCRdb reprocessed the multiplex PCR reads via MiXCR and lists one record per CDR3 protein. The sample consists of about 200,000 distinct CDR3 sequences, just under 30% of them appearing once. As for this clonotype: Its cognate antigen is unknown.

CDR1 and CDR2 from the germline V gene are MNHEY and SVGEGT. The germline V and J ends were trimmed by 5 bases and 5 bases, with 13 bases remaining between them. The CDR3 contains 13 residues. Study observations and caveats: Also, most clonotypes expanded in the thyroid above 0.001 frequency appeared in blood. Forecasting of ophthalmopathy progression by the model achieved almost 71% sensitivity and roughly 72% specificity.

The chain uses TRBV6-2 or TRBV6-3 and TRBJ2-7; maybe TRBD2 (5 bases). This clonotype originated in a man aged 45-65 years with Graves' ophthalmopathy. Sequencing was done on a sample of peripheral blood. CDR3 region: CASSTGSWNEQYF. The CDR3 bases are TGTGCCAGCAGTACGGGGAGTTGGAACGAGCAGTACTTC.